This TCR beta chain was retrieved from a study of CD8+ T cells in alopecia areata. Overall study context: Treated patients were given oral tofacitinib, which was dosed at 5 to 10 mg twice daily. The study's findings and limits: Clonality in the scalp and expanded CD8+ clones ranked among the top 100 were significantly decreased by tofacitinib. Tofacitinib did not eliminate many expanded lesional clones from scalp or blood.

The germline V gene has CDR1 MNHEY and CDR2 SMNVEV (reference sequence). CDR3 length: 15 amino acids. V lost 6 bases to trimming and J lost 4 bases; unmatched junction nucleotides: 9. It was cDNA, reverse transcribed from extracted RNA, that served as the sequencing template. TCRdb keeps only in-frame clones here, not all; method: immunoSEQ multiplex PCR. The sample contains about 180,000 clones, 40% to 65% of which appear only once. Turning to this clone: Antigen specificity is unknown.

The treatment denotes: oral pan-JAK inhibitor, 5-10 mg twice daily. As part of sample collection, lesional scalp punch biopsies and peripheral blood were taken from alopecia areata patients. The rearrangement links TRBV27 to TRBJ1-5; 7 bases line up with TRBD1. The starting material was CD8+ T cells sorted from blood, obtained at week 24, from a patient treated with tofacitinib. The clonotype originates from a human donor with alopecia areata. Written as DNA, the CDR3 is TGTGCCAGCAGAGTTTCGGGACAGAGAAATCAGCCCCAGCATTTT. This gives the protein CASRVSGQRNQPQHF.